The 20 T cell receptor beta chains below were found in one sample sequenced in a study of breast tumors, draining lymph nodes, adjacent tissues (dated by TCRdb to the mid-2010s). The library was generated by multiplex PCR. Sequencing instrument: Illumina HiSeq 2000. The public reads were reprocessed in TCRdb via fastp at Q25 and MiXCR, keeping in-frame beta chains. Records with the same CDR3 protein are collapsed into one entry carrying the most frequent genes and DNA. This sample is represented by about 120,000 distinct CDR3 sequences; 15% to 20% of them were singletons. The ten largest clonotypes hold roughly 3.6% of the sample. Lymph node samples were obtained from the axillary draining lymph nodes of breast cancer patients. The sequencing sample was made of axillary lymph node tissue. The receptor set was obtained from a female donor with breast cancer. Some clones in this sample may be carry-over from other donors' samples.

In its sample, this clonotype was seen many times. V is TRBV20-1 and J is TRBJ1-5, with D unresolved. CDR1 and CDR2 from the germline V gene are DFQATT and SNEGSKA (reference sequence). CDR3 length equals 14 residues. Trimming pared 5 bases from V and 0 bases from J, leaving 11 bases between. For the CDR3, the DNA is TGCAGTGCTCCCGACGGGAATAGCAATCAGCCCCAGCATTTT. Translation: CSAPDGNSNQPQHF.

At least ten counts were recorded for this clonotype. J is TRBJ2-1 and V is TRBV7-9; 7 bases align to TRBD1. The germline V gene has CDR1 SEHNR and CDR2 FQNEAQ (reference sequence). J lost 9 bases, V lost 5 bases, and 4 bases had no gene match. The CDR3 extends over 12 amino acids. The CDR3 spells CASSGTVIEQFF. The CDR3 DNA sequence: TGTGCCAGCAGCGGGACAGTAATTGAGCAGTTCTTC.

This clonotype was counted ten times or more. The V gene is TRBV4-2, the J gene TRBJ1-5; the D is unclear. CDR1 is LGHNA, CDR2 YNFKEQ, per germline. V was clipped by 0 bases and J by 6 bases, with 6 bases between them. This CDR3 has 13 amino acids. CDR3 sequence reads: CASSQDFGQPQHF. CDR3 coding DNA: TGTGCCAGCAGCCAAGATTTCGGTCAGCCCCAGCATTTT.

To note about this clonotype: A much bigger clone sits one base away, suggesting this may be a read error. The J gene is TRBJ2-1, the V gene TRBV20-1, with a possible D match to TRBD2 (5 bases). The CDR3 extends over 15 amino acids. Trimming shortened V by 6 bases and J by 0 bases, and 15 bases separated the two germline ends. CDR1 is DFQATT and CDR2 is SNEGSKA in the germline V gene (reference sequence). The CDR3 DNA follows: TGCAGTGCCCCGGAGTGGCGGGCCTCCTACAATGAGCAGTTCTTC. It specifies CSAPEWRASYNEQFF.

The J gene is TRBJ2-1, the V gene TRBV28, with 8 bases identical to TRBD2. After removal of 7 bases from V and 7 bases from J, the junction contained 12 bases not matched to a gene. The germline CDR1 and CDR2 sequences are MDHEN and SYDVKM. The CDR3 consists of 15 residues. Here the CDR3 DNA reads TGTGCCAGCACCACCGCCGGGGGGGGAGTTAATGAGCAGTTCTTC. Translating it yields CASTTAGGGVNEQFF.

This sequence joins TRBV3-1 and TRBJ2-2; D is undetermined. The germline gives CDR1 LGHDT, CDR2 YNNKEL (reference sequence). This CDR3 is 14 amino acids long. V was shortened by 4 bases and J by 5 bases, with 11 bases between the two germline ends. CDR3 loop: CASSPSVGTGELFF. The CDR3 DNA is TGTGCCAGCAGCCCCTCCGTAGGGACCGGGGAGCTGTTTTTT.

This clonotype was recorded many times. This chain connects TRBV19 to TRBJ2-2; weak D call: TRBD1 (6 bases). The CDR3 is 16 residues long. The V end lost 2 bases, the J end lost 0 bases, and 10 bases lay between the germline ends. Germline values: CDR1 LNHDA, CDR2 SQIVND (reference sequence). For the CDR3, the DNA is TGTGCCAGTAGTATATTGGACAGTGCGAACACCGGGGAGCTGTTTTTT. Amino acids: CASSILDSANTGELFF.

This clonotype showed up many times. The chain recombines TRBV3-1 with TRBJ1-6, with 7 bases identical to TRBD1. The V gene end was trimmed by 1 base and the J gene end by 7 bases; junction bases not matched to a gene: 4. Germline V CDR1 and CDR2: LGHDT, YNNKEL (reference sequence). This CDR3 contains 15 residues. CDR3 in amino acids: CASSQGQGLNSPLHF. CDR3 in DNA: TGTGCCAGCAGCCAAGGACAGGGTTTAAATTCACCCCTCCACTTT.

This clonotype was counted many times. The chain carries TRBV5-1 and TRBJ1-2; 9 bases align to TRBD1. CDR1 and CDR2 from the germline V gene are SGHRS and YFSETQ. The CDR3 is 14 residues long. Trimming at V came to 7 bases and at J to 7 bases, leaving 11 bases not matched to a gene. The CDR3 sequence is CASYSGTGFGGYTF. CDR3 DNA sequence: TGCGCCAGCTATTCGGGGACAGGGTTCGGTGGCTACACCTTC.

This clonotype was picked up many times. The chain employs TRBV6-6 and TRBJ2-7; D may be TRBD2 (5 bases). CDR1 MNHNY and CDR2 SVGAGI come from the germline V gene (reference sequence). This CDR3 is 15 amino acids long. The V gene lost 2 bases and the J gene lost 1 base, with 12 bases spanning the gap. The CDR3 DNA reads as TGTGCCAGCAGTTACCGACTACCGCGATCCTACGAGCAGTACTTC. Residues: CASSYRLPRSYEQYF.

This clonotype has at least ten counts. The genes are TRBV30 and TRBJ2-7; TRBD2 matches at 9 bases. The CDR3 covers 13 residues. Trimming removed 5 bases from V and 2 bases from J; junction bases left unmatched: 4. CDR1 is GTSNPN and CDR2 is SVGIG in the germline V gene (reference sequence). The CDR3 bases are TGTGCCTGGGGGGGACTAGCAGCCTACGAGCAGTACTTC. Translating it yields CAWGGLAAYEQYF.

This clonotype was observed many times. This sequence joins TRBV5-1 and TRBJ2-5, with D possibly TRBD1 on 6 matching bases. CDR1 and CDR2 from the germline V gene are SGHRS and YFSETQ. This CDR3 contains 15 residues. V lost 4 bases and J 2 bases, leaving 15 bases between the germline ends. The DNA of the CDR3 is TGCGCCAGCAGCACGGACAGCGGTACACAAGAGACCCAGTACTTC. It encodes CASSTDSGTQETQYF.

Points on this clonotype: A single base separates this from a much larger clone, so it may be a read error. This CDR3 fails to terminate in the conserved phenylalanine or tryptophan, so it likely reflects a read error. This rearrangement joins TRBV27 to TRBJ2-7; 7 bases map to TRBD1. Germline lookup yields CDR1 MNHEY and CDR2 SMNVEV (reference sequence). CDR3 length equals 14 residues. V gave up 6 bases and J gave up 0 bases; unmatched junction bases: 5. The CDR3 DNA reads as TGTGCCAGCAGGAGGGGACAGAGCTCCTACGAGCAGTACCTC. Translated, it gives CASRRGQSSYEQYL.

This clonotype was detected many times. The V gene is TRBV24-1, the J gene TRBJ2-2; possible D gene TRBD1, 5 bases. Germline V gene lookup returns CDR1 KGHDR and CDR2 SFDVKD. V lost 1 base and J 6 bases, leaving 14 bases between the germline ends. This CDR3 comprises 16 residues. The CDR3 DNA is TGTGCCACCAGTGATTTTGGGCAGGGCTGGTCCGGGGAGCTGTTTTTT. Translating it yields CATSDFGQGWSGELFF.

This clonotype was seen repeatedly, ten times or more. This chain joins TRBV20-1 and TRBJ2-1, with D perhaps assigned TRBD1 or TRBD2 (5 bases each). Germline CDR1 and CDR2: DFQATT and SNEGSKA (reference sequence). There are 15 residues in the CDR3. The V end lost 2 bases, the J end lost 5 bases, and 16 bases lay between the germline ends. The CDR3: CSARPLVLGDNEQFF. CDR3 DNA sequence: TGCAGTGCTAGACCTTTAGTTTTGGGGGACAATGAGCAGTTCTTC.

This clonotype has ten or more counts. This chain uses TRBV5-1 with TRBJ2-2; the D gene is possibly TRBD2 (5 bases). The CDR3 has 15 residues. V lost 2 bases, J lost 0 bases, and 8 bases lay in between. CDR1 is SGHRS, CDR2 YFSETQ, per germline. CDR3 sequence reads: CASSFGLTNTGELFF. CDR3 bases: TGCGCCAGCAGCTTCGGACTTACGAACACCGGGGAGCTGTTTTTT.

This clonotype was detected a few times. This chain uses TRBV29-1 with TRBJ2-7; tentatively, D is TRBD1 (7 bases). Deletions cut 0 bases from V and 4 bases from J, with 16 bases between. This CDR3 region has 15 residues. Germline values: CDR1 SQVTM, CDR2 ANQGSEA. The CDR3 sequence is CSVEDRGQGGYEQYF. CDR3 coding DNA: TGCAGCGTTGAAGACCGGGGGCAGGGGGGATACGAGCAGTACTTC.

This clonotype occurred many times. The chain combines TRBV19 with TRBJ2-2; D gene ambiguous. This CDR3 is built from 14 residues. The ends were cut back, 1 base at V and 3 bases at J, with 6 bases in the middle. Germline V gives CDR1 LNHDA, CDR2 SQIVND (reference sequence). Written as DNA, the CDR3 is TGTGCCAGTAGTATAGTCTGGGACACCGGGGAGCTGTTTTTT. Translation: CASSIVWDTGELFF.

As for this clonotype: The germline gene is not matched at one end of the junction; a read error may be the cause. V is TRBV5-1 and J is TRBJ2-2, with 8 bases fitting TRBD2. Germline CDR1 reads SGHRS; CDR2 reads YFSETQ. The CDR3 contains 15 residues. The DNA for the CDR3 is TGTGCCAGCGGCCCCCTAGCGGGCAACACCGGGGAGCTGTTTTTT. This encodes CASGPLAGNTGELFF.

The sample holds many counts of this clonotype. The V and J genes are TRBV7-2 and TRBJ1-6; D is possibly TRBD1 (5 bases). The CDR3 covers 13 residues. Germline CDR1 and CDR2: SGHTA and FQGNSA. V was pared by 5 bases and J by 9 bases, with 11 bases between. The CDR3 DNA follows: TGTGCCAGCAGCCCCCGGCAGGGTTCACCCCTCCACTTT. This translates into CASSPRQGSPLHF.